Reported below is one T cell receptor (beta chain). Its antigen is unidentified. This specimen belongs to a study of post-analysis software for immune sequencing data. Study information: Disease trajectories encompassed relapsing-remitting, secondary progressive and progressive-relapsing multiple sclerosis.

The junction had 11 bases not matched to a gene; V was cut back by 7 bases and J by 2 bases. The CDR3 is made up of 16 amino acids. Researchers reported that TCR beta cDNA libraries carried unique molecular identifiers. Between 1 and 10 million T cells gave rise to roughly 0.5 million cDNA molecules. MiXCR, applied by TCRdb to the PCR reads, yields one record per CDR3 protein. The table records roughly 800,000 distinct CDR3 sequences, approximately 44% of them present only once. Findings and limits, study-wide: Roughly 5 TRBV segments were significantly more frequent in patients than in controls. TRBV5-6, TRBV5-1 and TRBV20-1 were among these segments. Significantly decreased normalized Chao1 diversity was recorded for multiple sclerosis patients relative to controls. The F measure placed samples prepared in the same batch into strongly shared clusters.

The rearrangement uses TRBV12-3 or TRBV12-4 and TRBJ2-1; the match to TRBD1 covers 7 bases. This receptor was identified in a girl between 10 and 17 years old with multiple sclerosis. Sequences were obtained from blood. The CDR3 is CASTATGQATYNEQFF. The CDR3 DNA follows: TGTGCCAGCACCGCCACCGGACAGGCCACCTACAATGAGCAGTTCTTC.